This T cell receptor (beta chain) stems from a study of CD4+ T cells in melanoma. Study conclusions and caveats: Diverse differentiation states were reported for melanoma neoantigen-specific CD4+ T cells. A reported correlation linked neoantigen-specific CD4+ T cells to CD8+, macrophage and B cell function.

A word on this clone: Its antigen is currently unknown.

This table comes from immunoSEQ multiplex PCR, and its TCRdb copy is limited to in-frame clones, with some not included. The table shows about 55,000 clones, with nearly 70% occurring only once. CDR1 is SQVTM and CDR2 is ANQGSEA in the germline V gene. The CDR3 loop spans 14 amino acids. The ends were cut back, 7 bases at V and 1 base at J, with 16 bases in the middle. The specimen was tumor tissue. This TCR was sampled from a human donor with melanoma. The rearrangement links TRBV29-1 to TRBJ1-1; no clear D. The CDR3 spells CSATDVYRNTEAFF. CDR3 nucleotide sequence: TGCAGCGCCACTGACGTTTACAGGAACACTGAAGCTTTCTTT.